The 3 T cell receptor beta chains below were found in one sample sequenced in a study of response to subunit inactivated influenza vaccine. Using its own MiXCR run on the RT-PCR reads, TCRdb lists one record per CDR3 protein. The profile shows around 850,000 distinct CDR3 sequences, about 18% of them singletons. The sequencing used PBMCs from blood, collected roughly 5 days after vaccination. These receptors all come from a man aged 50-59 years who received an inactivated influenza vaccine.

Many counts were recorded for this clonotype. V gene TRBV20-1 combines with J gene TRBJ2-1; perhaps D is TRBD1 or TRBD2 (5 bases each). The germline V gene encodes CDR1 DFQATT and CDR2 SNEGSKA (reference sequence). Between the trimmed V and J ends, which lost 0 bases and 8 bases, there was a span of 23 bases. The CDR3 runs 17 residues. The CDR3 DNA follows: TGCAGTGCTAGAGACCCCCAGTCAGGGACCCTACGTGATGAGCAGTTCTTC. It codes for CSARDPQSGTLRDEQFF.

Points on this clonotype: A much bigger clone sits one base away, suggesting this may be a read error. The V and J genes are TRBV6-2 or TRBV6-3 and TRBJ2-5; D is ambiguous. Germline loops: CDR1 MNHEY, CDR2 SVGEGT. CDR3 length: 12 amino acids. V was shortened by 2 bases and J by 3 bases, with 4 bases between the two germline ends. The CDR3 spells CASSYPEETQYF. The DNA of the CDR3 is TGTGCCAGCAGTTACCCAGAAGAGACCCAGTACTTC.

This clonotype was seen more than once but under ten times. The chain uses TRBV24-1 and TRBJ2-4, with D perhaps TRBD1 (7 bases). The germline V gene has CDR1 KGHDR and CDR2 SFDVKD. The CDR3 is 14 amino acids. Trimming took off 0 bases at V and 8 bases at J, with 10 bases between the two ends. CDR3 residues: CATSDLTGEDIQYF. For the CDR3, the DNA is TGTGCCACCAGTGATTTGACAGGGGAGGACATTCAGTACTTC.